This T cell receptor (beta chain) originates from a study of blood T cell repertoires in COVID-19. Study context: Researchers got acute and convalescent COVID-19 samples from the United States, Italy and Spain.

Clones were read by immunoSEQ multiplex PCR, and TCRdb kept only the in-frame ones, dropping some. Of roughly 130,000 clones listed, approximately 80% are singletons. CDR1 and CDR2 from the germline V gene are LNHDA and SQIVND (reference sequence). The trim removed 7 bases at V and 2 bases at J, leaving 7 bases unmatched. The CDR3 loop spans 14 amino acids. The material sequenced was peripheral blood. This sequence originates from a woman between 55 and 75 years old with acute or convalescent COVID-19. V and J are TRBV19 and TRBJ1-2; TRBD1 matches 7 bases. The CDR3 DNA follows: TGTGCCAGTACCCTCCAACAGGGGAACTATGGCTACACCTTC. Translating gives CASTLQQGNYGYTF.